These T cell receptor beta chains were read from a single sample in a study of blood T cell repertoires in COVID-19. The protocol was immunoSEQ multiplex PCR, while the TCRdb copy is restricted to in-frame clones and leaves out a portion. The repertoire includes around 370,000 clones, about 89% of them detected once, and just under 6.5% sits in the top ten. Sequencing used peripheral blood. All receptors come from a woman aged 50 to 60 with COVID-19, enrolled during active disease. The CDR3 runs from the conserved cysteine through the conserved F or W.

>TRBV5-1|TRBJ1-2
CASSAGEGVNYGYTF
>TRBV27|TRBJ1-2
CASSSPLTGNYGYTF
>TRBV7-8|TRBJ1-1
CASSPRLRDTKRNTEAFF
>TRBV2|TRBJ2-2
CASSSDRVGTGELFF
>TRBV4-2|TRBJ1-1
CASSRGGGNTEAFF
>TRBV19|TRBJ2-3
CASSTDTFGDTQYF
>TRBV15|TRBJ1-1
CATSRDLPDTNTEAFF
>TRBV7-9|TRBJ1-1
CASSLARNRNTEAFF
>TRBV29-1|TRBJ2-5
CSVAARSGETQYF
>TRBV2|TRBJ2-3
CASRPTSGASTDTQYF
>TRBV19|TRBJ2-1
CASSPLAGTHNEQFF
>TRBV7-2|TRBJ2-4
CASSLRSGRAVAKNIQYF
>TRBV3-1/TRBV3-2|TRBJ2-5
CASSQARGRFETQYF
>TRBV7-2|TRBJ1-2
CASSLARQAYGYTF
>TRBV6-2/TRBV6-3|TRBJ2-1
CASSYVSSQQFF
>TRBV5-1|TRBJ2-7
CASSPRTGNEQYF
>TRBV6-5|TRBJ2-1
CASTLRTTSSGEQFF
>TRBV2|TRBJ2-7
CASRTGTGTYEQYF
>TRBV5-5|TRBJ2-1
CASSLDPGLPLNEQFF
>TRBV3-1/TRBV3-2|TRBJ1-1
CASSHSGDTEAFF
>TRBV19|TRBJ1-5
CASSLSGVGRHQPQHF
>TRBV27|TRBJ2-6
CASSSLQGAVGANVLTF
>TRBV5-1|TRBJ2-7
CASSSVTSGNYEQYF
>TRBV5-8|TRBJ1-2
CATIPWTGELGGYTF
>TRBV4-2|TRBJ2-5
CASSPSSGTLLGTQYF
>TRBV18|TRBJ2-3
CASSPGPTDTQYF
>TRBV18|TRBJ2-1
CASSPLWGDNEQFF
>TRBV19|TRBJ2-2
CASSIGTSGVPRSGELFF
>TRBV5-1|TRBJ2-5
CASSLESGRVLGTQYF